The rows below give T cell receptor beta chains drawn from one sample of a study of shared clonotypes between healthy human individuals. Some clones are missing from TCRdb's copy, which holds only in-frame ones; the method was immunoSEQ multiplex PCR. The sample comprises some 2.4 million clones, over 85% of which are singletons, and around 0.37% rests with the top ten. The specimen sequenced was naive CD4+ T cells from PBMCs. The receptor set was obtained from a man between 18 and 29 years old in good health. Some clones in this sample may be carry-over from other donors' samples. CDR3s include the opening cysteine and the closing phenylalanine or tryptophan. Fields, in order: CDR3 DNA, CDR3 protein, clone size, D gene, V gene, J gene. The D gene is left open where the match is weak. Clone size appears in some rows only: once, few, many, or a class for an expanded clone.

DNA: TGCAGCGTTGAACGGGGATTCCAAGAGACCCAGTACTTC
CDR3: CSVERGFQETQYF
size: -
D: -
V: TRBV29-1
J: TRBJ2-5

DNA: TGTGCCAGCAGCTCCCGGGGCCCACCGACCTATTTCACCTTC
CDR3: CASSSRGPPTYFTF
size: -
D: -
V: TRBV27
J: TRBJ1-2

DNA: TGTGCCAGCAGTTACTCGATCTCAGGGCAAGAGACCCAGTACTTC
CDR3: CASSYSISGQETQYF
size: -
D: -
V: TRBV6-6
J: TRBJ2-5

DNA: TGTGCCAGCAGCCACCGACTAGTCTCCGTCAATGAGCAGTTCTTC
CDR3: CASSHRLVSVNEQFF
size: few
D: -
V: TRBV14
J: TRBJ2-1

DNA: TGTGCCAGCAGCTCCGATCCGCCTCAGCCCCAGCATTTT
CDR3: CASSSDPPQPQHF
size: -
D: -
V: TRBV7-3
J: TRBJ1-5

DNA: TGTGCCAGCAGGGGGTTAGGGACAGGGTTCCAGCCCCAGCATTTT
CDR3: CASRGLGTGFQPQHF
size: -
D: TRBD1
V: TRBV28
J: TRBJ1-5

DNA: TGCGCCAGCAGCCAAGCCGGGACAGGGGTCCACAATGAGCAGTTCTTC
CDR3: CASSQAGTGVHNEQFF
size: -
D: TRBD1
V: TRBV4-3
J: TRBJ2-1

DNA: TGTGCCAGCAGTGAAGAAGAAGCGTTCTATCAGCCCCAGCATTTT
CDR3: CASSEEEAFYQPQHF
size: once
D: -
V: TRBV6-1
J: TRBJ1-5

DNA: TGTGCCAGCAGAGCGGGACAGGCCTCCTACGAGCAGTACTTC
CDR3: CASRAGQASYEQYF
size: -
D: -
V: TRBV11-2
J: TRBJ2-7

DNA: TGTGCCAGTAGTATCGGAGTAGGGCCGGGGGTAAACATTCAGTACTTC
CDR3: CASSIGVGPGVNIQYF
size: -
D: -
V: TRBV19
J: TRBJ2-4

DNA: TGTGCCAGCTCTAACTCCAGGACCAGTTCGGGCACAGATACGCAGTATTTT
CDR3: CASSNSRTSSGTDTQYF
size: -
D: -
V: TRBV18
J: TRBJ2-3

DNA: TGTGCCAGCAGCTTCTTGGGACAGGGCCCCAGCAATCAGCCCCAGCATTTT
CDR3: CASSFLGQGPSNQPQHF
size: -
D: TRBD1
V: TRBV7-2
J: TRBJ1-5

DNA: TGTGCCAGCAGCCTCAGCGGCTCACCCAGGGGGAATGAAAAACTGTTTTTT
CDR3: CASSLSGSPRGNEKLFF
size: -
D: TRBD1
V: TRBV9
J: TRBJ1-4

DNA: TGCGCCAGCAGAAACATTGAAACCAGGCCAGTTTTGCCCTACGAGCAGTACTTC
CDR3: CASRNIETRPVLPYEQYF
size: once
D: -
V: TRBV23-1
J: TRBJ2-7

DNA: TGTGCCAGCAGCCCACAAACCCCCGGGGAGCTGTTTTTT
CDR3: CASSPQTPGELFF
size: -
D: -
V: TRBV7-3
J: TRBJ2-2

DNA: TGTGCCAGCAGCCCCAAGGGTAGGGCAGATACGCAGTATTTT
CDR3: CASSPKGRADTQYF
size: -
D: -
V: TRBV5-8
J: TRBJ2-3

DNA: TGTGCCAGCAGCTCCAACCTCGGCGAGCAGTACTTC
CDR3: CASSSNLGEQYF
size: -
D: -
V: TRBV11-3
J: TRBJ2-7

DNA: TGTGCCAGCAGTAAGAGGACAGGGGGTAGGGAGACCCAGTACTTC
CDR3: CASSKRTGGRETQYF
size: -
D: TRBD1
V: TRBV6-1
J: TRBJ2-5

DNA: TGTGCCAGCAGCTCAGGACAGGGTGACACTGAAGCTTTCTTT
CDR3: CASSSGQGDTEAFF
size: -
D: TRBD1
V: TRBV11-1
J: TRBJ1-1

DNA: TGTGCCAGCAGTCACATCGACGGAGGGGAGGCCTATGGCTACACCTTC
CDR3: CASSHIDGGEAYGYTF
size: -
D: -
V: TRBV5-6
J: TRBJ1-2

DNA: TGTGCCAGCTCACCGGGACTAGCGGGAACCTACGAGCAGTACTTC
CDR3: CASSPGLAGTYEQYF
size: -
D: TRBD2
V: TRBV18
J: TRBJ2-7

DNA: TGTGCCAGCAGTCCAGGGGTAAGTCAGCCCCAGCATTTT
CDR3: CASSPGVSQPQHF
size: -
D: -
V: TRBV2
J: TRBJ1-5

DNA: TGTGCCAGCAGCGTAGTGGCGTCGAACACTGAAGCTTTCTTT
CDR3: CASSVVASNTEAFF
size: once
D: -
V: TRBV9
J: TRBJ1-1

DNA: TGCGCCAGCAGCCGTACTGAAAGGAGCACAGATACGCAGTATTTT
CDR3: CASSRTERSTDTQYF
size: -
D: -
V: TRBV5-1
J: TRBJ2-3

DNA: TGTGCCAGCAGCCCCCTCCCCGGGTCCCAGGCGGAGACCCAGTACTTC
CDR3: CASSPLPGSQAETQYF
size: -
D: -
V: TRBV5-4
J: TRBJ2-5

DNA: TGTGCCAGCAGCTTGGCGGAGAGCTACACCTTC
CDR3: CASSLAESYTF
size: -
D: -
V: TRBV5-8
J: TRBJ1-2

DNA: TGCGCCAGCAATCCGAGGGGGCCCACAGATACGCAGTATTTT
CDR3: CASNPRGPTDTQYF
size: once
D: TRBD1
V: TRBV5-1
J: TRBJ2-3

DNA: TGTGCCAGCAGTTTATCCGTCCCCATGAACACTGAAGCTTTCTTT
CDR3: CASSLSVPMNTEAFF
size: -
D: -
V: TRBV28
J: TRBJ1-1

DNA: TGTGCCAGCAGCTTAGGAAACAGGTACCAAGAGACCCAGTACTTC
CDR3: CASSLGNRYQETQYF
size: -
D: -
V: TRBV11-2
J: TRBJ2-5

DNA: TGCGCCAGCAGCCAAGATTGGCCAGAAAATGAAAAACTGTTTTTT
CDR3: CASSQDWPENEKLFF
size: -
D: -
V: TRBV4-3
J: TRBJ1-4

DNA: TGTGCCAGCATACGGGACAGGGGGTCCACGTCTGAAAAACTGTTTTTT
CDR3: CASIRDRGSTSEKLFF
size: -
D: TRBD1
V: TRBV2
J: TRBJ1-4

DNA: TGTGCCAGCAGCCTGGACAGGGGAGAGACCCAGTACTTC
CDR3: CASSLDRGETQYF
size: -
D: TRBD1
V: TRBV7-3
J: TRBJ2-5

DNA: TGTGCCAGCAGCTTACCAGGGAACACCGGGGAGCTGTTTTTT
CDR3: CASSLPGNTGELFF
size: -
D: -
V: TRBV7-9
J: TRBJ2-2

DNA: TGTGCCAGCAGCTTAGGTTATAGGTATTCCGAAGCTTTCTTT
CDR3: CASSLGYRYSEAFF
size: once
D: -
V: TRBV11-2
J: TRBJ1-1

DNA: TGTGCCAGCTCAACAGGGCCACTCTACGAGCAGTACTTC
CDR3: CASSTGPLYEQYF
size: -
D: -
V: TRBV18
J: TRBJ2-7

DNA: TGTGCCAGCAGCCAGTCCGAATCTGCTAAAACTAGCGGCTCCTACAATGAGCAGTTCTTC
CDR3: CASSQSESAKTSGSYNEQFF
size: -
D: TRBD2
V: TRBV4-2
J: TRBJ2-1

DNA: TGTGCCAGCAGCTTGGGGGGACTAGAAGACCACGAGCAGTACTTC
CDR3: CASSLGGLEDHEQYF
size: -
D: TRBD2
V: TRBV5-4
J: TRBJ2-7

DNA: TGTGCCAGCTCCGTCCGTGATGGAAACACCATATATTTT
CDR3: CASSVRDGNTIYF
size: -
D: -
V: TRBV18
J: TRBJ1-3

DNA: TGCGCCGGTCGGCGGACGGGGGACACCGGGGAGCTGTTTTTT
CDR3: CAGRRTGDTGELFF
size: -
D: -
V: TRBV4-1
J: TRBJ2-2

DNA: TGTGCCAGCAGCTTTGGGACAGCTGGGACTGAAGCTTTCTTT
CDR3: CASSFGTAGTEAFF
size: -
D: TRBD1
V: TRBV11-2
J: TRBJ1-1

DNA: TGTGCCAGCAGCCCCGGGTGGGGCAGGGAAAACATTCAGTACTTC
CDR3: CASSPGWGRENIQYF
size: -
D: -
V: TRBV7-2
J: TRBJ2-4

DNA: TGTGCCACCAGCCGAGCGGGGGTTGGAAACACCATATATTTT
CDR3: CATSRAGVGNTIYF
size: -
D: -
V: TRBV15
J: TRBJ1-3

DNA: TGTGCCAGCAGCGAAGACAGGAGCTCCTACAATGAGCAGTTCTTC
CDR3: CASSEDRSSYNEQFF
size: -
D: -
V: TRBV7-9
J: TRBJ2-1

DNA: TGTGCCAGCAGCTCCCCGTGGACGGCCTCCTACGAGCAGTACTTC
CDR3: CASSSPWTASYEQYF
size: -
D: -
V: TRBV5-5
J: TRBJ2-7

DNA: TGTGCCAGCTCACCAGGACAGGGGATAACCTACGAGCAGTACTTC
CDR3: CASSPGQGITYEQYF
size: -
D: TRBD1
V: TRBV18
J: TRBJ2-7

DNA: TGTGCCAGCAGCCTCGGGACAATCAGGAAGAAGATAGCCAAAAACATTCAGTACTTC
CDR3: CASSLGTIRKKIAKNIQYF
size: once
D: -
V: TRBV7-2
J: TRBJ2-4

DNA: TGTGCCAGCGGCCCTAGCTATCGAAACAATGAGCAGTTCTTC
CDR3: CASGPSYRNNEQFF
size: once
D: -
V: TRBV9
J: TRBJ2-1

DNA: TGTGCCAGCAGCCTGGGGAACTCTGGGGCCAACGTCCTGACTTTC
CDR3: CASSLGNSGANVLTF
size: -
D: -
V: TRBV7-9
J: TRBJ2-6

DNA: TGTGCCAGCTCACCAGCGGGGAACTCCTACGAGCAGTACTTC
CDR3: CASSPAGNSYEQYF
size: -
D: -
V: TRBV18
J: TRBJ2-7

DNA: TGTGCCAGCAGTCAAGGAAGGGAGTATACAGCAGATACGCAGTATTTT
CDR3: CASSQGREYTADTQYF
size: -
D: -
V: TRBV11-3
J: TRBJ2-3

DNA: TGTGCCAGCTCACCGCCTTCGGGCTCCTACAATGAGCAGTTCTTC
CDR3: CASSPPSGSYNEQFF
size: -
D: -
V: TRBV18
J: TRBJ2-1

DNA: TGTGCCAGCAGCTTAGACAGGGCCAGCTCTGGAAACACCATATATTTT
CDR3: CASSLDRASSGNTIYF
size: -
D: TRBD1
V: TRBV5-4
J: TRBJ1-3

DNA: TGTGCCAGCTCACCACCCGGGACAGGGACTTATGGCTACACCTTC
CDR3: CASSPPGTGTYGYTF
size: -
D: TRBD1
V: TRBV18
J: TRBJ1-2

DNA: TGTGCCAGCAGCCGTGGGACTAGCGGGAGCTATGAGCAGTTCTTC
CDR3: CASSRGTSGSYEQFF
size: -
D: TRBD2
V: TRBV6-4
J: TRBJ2-1

DNA: TGCGCCAGCAGCTTCCAGCAGGGGGCCTACGAGCAGTACTTC
CDR3: CASSFQQGAYEQYF
size: -
D: TRBD1
V: TRBV5-1
J: TRBJ2-7

DNA: TGTGCCATCCCCGAGCGTGGTAGCGGGAGCAAAGGGACCGGGGAGCTGTTTTTT
CDR3: CAIPERGSGSKGTGELFF
size: -
D: TRBD2
V: TRBV5-4
J: TRBJ2-2

DNA: TGCGCCAGCAGCTTGGGTTTTGCGGGAGGGGATACAGATACGCAGTATTTT
CDR3: CASSLGFAGGDTDTQYF
size: -
D: TRBD2
V: TRBV5-1
J: TRBJ2-3